This TCR beta chain was sequenced in a study of long-term antiretroviral therapy in people with HIV. Study-wide results and limits: Pre-ART-expanded clones dominated the repertoire at all time points. In samples taken after ART, diversity increased but remained below transplant donor control levels.

Each HIV-infected participant was given treatment in the United States. Concerning this clone itself: No antigen is known for it.

The germline V gene encodes CDR1 SGHRS and CDR2 YFSETQ. V was pared by 6 bases and J by 8 bases, with 4 bases of the junction left unmatched. This CDR3 contains 11 residues. It was version v3.0 of the immunoSEQ assay that was run at survey level. This table comes from immunoSEQ multiplex PCR, and its TCRdb copy is limited to in-frame clones, with some not included. Of about 25,000 clones listed, 70% to 90% are singletons. Sequencing used unsorted PBMCs, obtained around 4.6 years after starting antiretroviral therapy. The gene calls are TRBV5-1 and TRBJ1-2, with 7 bases fitting TRBD1. The sequence was obtained from a man aged 25-45 years with HIV. The CDR3 sequence: CASKGGQGYTF. CDR3 nucleotide sequence: TGCGCCAGCAAAGGGGGACAGGGCTACACCTTC.